This TCR beta chain comes out of a study of cytomegalovirus exposure and HLA in healthy donors. Study-level results: Compared with the roughly 670-donor mean, an Asian-associated ancestry cluster reportedly had fewer N-insertions, according to a later analysis.

There are a few counts of this clone. Its antigen remains unidentified. PCR primers comprised 60 Vbeta and 13 Jbeta primers. Here immunoSEQ multiplex PCR was the method, and the copy in TCRdb shows in-frame clones only, minus some. The table shows about 120,000 clones, with around 80% occurring only once. The sequence was obtained from a middle-aged woman in good health and CMV-seropositive. Sequences were obtained from PBMCs.

The CDR3, as DNA: TGTGCCAGTAGTGGTGGCGGGAGGTCCCCAGAGACCCAGTACTTC. Translation: CASSGGGRSPETQYF. The chain joins TRBV19 to TRBJ2-5; 8 bases map to TRBD2. The CDR3 consists of 15 residues. The germline V gene encodes CDR1 LNHDA and CDR2 SQIVND (reference sequence). V lost 5 bases to trimming and J lost 4 bases; unmatched junction nucleotides: 9.